This entry is about one T cell receptor beta chain. Its antigen is still unknown. Within the sample, other DNA sequences also encode this same CDR3. The CDR3 spans 14 residues. The ends were cut back, 0 bases at V and 1 base at J, with 7 bases in the middle. Per the germline V gene, CDR1 is SGDLS and CDR2 is YYNGEE. This specimen belongs to a study of cytomegalovirus exposure and HLA in healthy donors. Study outcomes and limitations: In a later analysis, common viral pathogens appeared linked to several of the most significant clusters. Among immune exposure information, only CMV serostatus was available. In a later analysis, TCR association rates varied by HLA locus: DRB1 most, HLA-C fewest. Cytomegalovirus status was reportedly diagnosed by the classifier with high sensitivity and specificity.

The PCR made use of 60 Vbeta and 13 Jbeta primers. Some clones are missing from TCRdb's copy, which holds only in-frame ones; the method was immunoSEQ multiplex PCR. The sample holds around 100,000 clones, about two thirds seen once. Source material: PBMCs. This sequence was found in a man aged 25-45 years in good health and CMV-seropositive. The chain employs TRBV9 and TRBJ1-1, with a weak D call TRBD1 (5 bases). Here the CDR3 reads CASSVVGGNTEAFF. DNA of the CDR3: TGTGCCAGCAGCGTAGTGGGGGGGAACACTGAAGCTTTCTTT.